This TCR beta chain was profiled in a study of blood T cell repertoires in COVID-19. This clone has just one count. Method: immunoSEQ multiplex PCR; TCRdb's copy keeps in-frame clones and lacks some. The table records roughly 130,000 clones, 90% of them present only once. V was clipped by 5 bases and J by 8 bases, with 15 bases between them. The CDR3 spans 14 residues. The germline V gene encodes CDR1 MNHEY and CDR2 SVGEGT. During active infection, Seattle patients enrolled and were then monitored through disease. Sequences were obtained from peripheral blood. The sequence derives from a man aged 60 to 75 with COVID-19, enrolled during active disease. V usage is TRBV6-2 or TRBV6-3 and J usage is TRBJ1-4; possible D gene TRBD1, 6 bases. The CDR3 here is CASSGPPRGEKLFF. The CDR3 DNA sequence: TGTGCCAGCAGTGGCCCGCCGAGGGGGGAAAAACTGTTTTTT.